This T cell receptor beta chain was sequenced for a study of tumor-infiltrating lymphocytes in primary liver carcinoma. Whole-study context: Subjects consisted of male and female patients aged 30 to 69 years.

The tissue used was unsorted bulk material of roughly 17-34 mg. RNA and DNA were co-extracted from it with the AllPrep DNA/RNA mini kit. Every one of the tumor samples had a viable tumor cell content above 75%. Per germline, CDR1 SGHAT and CDR2 FQNNGV. The CDR3 loop spans 15 amino acids. Concerning this clonotype itself: Its specificity is not known. A read error may produce the germline difference seen at one junction end.

General study results and limits: A significantly higher top-250-clone fraction was recorded for tumors than for blood (p = 0.039). Merely about 7.5-25% of top clones occurred in all five tumor regions.

The investigators made TCR beta cDNA from roughly 0.45 ug total RNA, using a constant-region primer. Three nested multiplex PCR rounds, a slightly modified ARM-PCR method, built the TCR beta libraries. The first two PCR rounds used TRBV1-TRBV30 primers with a Cbeta primer, roughly 10 cycles each. TCRdb re-called the multiplex PCR reads through MiXCR, storing one row per CDR3 protein. In the table there are approximately 110,000 distinct CDR3 sequences, around two thirds of which are singletons. This TCR derives from a woman aged 60-75 years with primary liver carcinoma and hepatitis B virus infection. Sequenced: liver tumor tissue from sampling region 1. This sample's subset: tumor region T1, superior pole. This chain connects TRBV11-2 to TRBJ2-3; 7 nucleotides line up with TRBD1. The chain's CDR3 is CASSVPRDSRGTQYF. Written as DNA, the CDR3 is TGCGCCAGCAGCGTTCCCCGGGACAGCCGAGGTACGCAGTATTTT.